These T cell receptor beta chains were read from a single sample in a study of blood T cell repertoires in COVID-19. Clones were sequenced by immunoSEQ multiplex PCR, and TCRdb holds only the in-frame ones, with some missing. The sample contains around 400,000 clones, about 89% of which appear only once. The sample was peripheral blood. The receptor source for this set is a woman aged 60-70 years with COVID-19, enrolled during active disease. Both conserved end residues are part of each CDR3. A D gene is named only where the DNA matches it firmly. Size is omitted from some rows. Given values are once, few, many or a class for expanded clones.

abundance	len	d_gene	v_gene	j_gene	CDR3aa	CDR3nt
.	19	TRBD1	TRBV5-1	TRBJ2-1	CASSLLVPGQGPSYNEQFF	TGCGCCAGCAGCTTACTTGTCCCGGGACAGGGGCCGAGCTACAATGAGCAGTTCTTC
.	12	.	TRBV28	TRBJ1-2	CASNPSGTGYTF	TGTGCCAGCAACCCTTCCGGGACAGGCTACACCTTC
.	17	TRBD1	TRBV18	TRBJ1-5	CASSPPGTEYSNQPQHF	TGTGCCAGCTCACCACCTGGGACAGAGTATAGCAATCAGCCCCAGCATTTT
.	17	TRBD1	TRBV28	TRBJ1-4	CASSLILSGGRVEKLFF	TGTGCCAGCAGTTTAATTCTTTCAGGGGGTCGGGTAGAAAAACTGTTTTTT
.	13	.	TRBV6-5	TRBJ2-3	CATSGQGTDTQYF	TGTGCCACCTCAGGCCAGGGCACAGATACGCAGTATTTT
many	15	TRBD1	TRBV7-9	TRBJ1-1	CASSPQGNMNTEAFF	TGTGCCAGCAGCCCACAGGGGAACATGAACACTGAAGCTTTCTTT
.	13	.	TRBV11-2	TRBJ1-1	CASSLAGVTEAFF	TGTGCCAGCAGCTTAGCAGGGGTCACTGAAGCTTTCTTT
.	16	.	TRBV12-5	TRBJ2-7	CASGFLLTENDYEQYF	TGTGCTAGTGGTTTCCTCCTGACAGAAAACGACTACGAGCAGTACTTC
.	15	TRBD2	TRBV19	TRBJ2-7	CASRNQAGSFGEQYF	TGTGCCAGTAGGAACCAAGCGGGGTCCTTCGGCGAGCAGTACTTC
many	14	.	TRBV18	TRBJ2-7	CASSRDGGSYEQYF	TGTGCCAGCTCACGAGACGGAGGCTCCTACGAGCAGTACTTC
once	16	TRBD1	TRBV6-2/TRBV6-3	TRBJ1-2	CASSWGQPVSNYGYTF	TGTGCCAGCAGTTGGGGACAGCCCGTTTCTAACTATGGCTACACCTTC
.	16	.	TRBV5-6	TRBJ1-6	CASSPRFPSYNSPLHF	TGTGCCAGCAGTCCCCGGTTTCCCTCCTATAATTCACCCCTCCACTTT
.	16	.	TRBV14	TRBJ1-1	CASSPRRGAVRTEAFF	TGTGCCAGCAGCCCGAGACGAGGAGCCGTGAGGACTGAAGCTTTCTTT
.	15	.	TRBV5-6	TRBJ1-3	CASSLQGTAGNTIYF	TGTGCCAGCAGCTTGCAGGGGACGGCTGGAAACACCATATATTTT
.	13	.	TRBV9	TRBJ2-1	CASSRDSRDEQFF	TGTGCCAGCAGCAGGGACTCCCGGGATGAGCAGTTCTTC
.	12	.	TRBV30	TRBJ1-1	CAWSPGGTEAFF	TGTGCCTGGAGCCCCGGAGGCACTGAAGCTTTCTTT
.	13	.	TRBV5-1	TRBJ2-7	CASSFGGSYEQYF	TGCGCCAGCAGCTTTGGCGGCTCCTACGAGCAGTACTTC
.	14	.	TRBV27	TRBJ2-7	CASSQNRVSGEQYF	TGTGCCAGCAGTCAAAACAGGGTCTCAGGCGAGCAGTACTTC
.	16	TRBD1	TRBV10-3	TRBJ1-1	CAISDGLRQGNTEAFF	TGTGCCATCAGTGATGGACTCAGACAGGGTAACACTGAAGCTTTCTTT
.	11	.	TRBV20-1	TRBJ1-2	CSGPIPWGYTF	TGCAGTGGGCCGATCCCTTGGGGCTACACCTTC
.	15	.	TRBV7-9	TRBJ2-5	CASSYGVEVQETQYF	TGTGCCAGCAGCTACGGGGTCGAGGTCCAAGAGACCCAGTACTTC
.	15	.	TRBV13	TRBJ2-7	CASSLAPGHPYEQYF	TGTGCCAGCAGCTTAGCTCCGGGACACCCCTACGAGCAGTACTTC
.	15	.	TRBV11-2	TRBJ1-2	CASSLDRVGPWGYTF	TGTGCCAGCAGCTTAGACAGGGTAGGCCCTTGGGGCTACACCTTC
few	14	TRBD1	TRBV6-5	TRBJ1-3	CATLRGGFGNTIYF	TGTGCCACCTTAAGAGGGGGCTTTGGAAACACCATATATTTT
.	17	.	TRBV10-3	TRBJ2-7	CAISPRSVTAGGNEQYF	TGTGCCATCAGTCCAAGGAGCGTGACCGCGGGCGGGAACGAGCAGTACTTC
.	14	.	TRBV7-2	TRBJ1-6	CASSLKQGFSPLHF	TGTGCCAGCAGCTTAAAGCAGGGTTTTTCGCCCCTCCACTTT
.	14	.	TRBV30	TRBJ1-4	CAWSVSGLSEKLFF	TGTGCCTGGAGTGTATCAGGGTTAAGTGAAAAACTGTTTTTT
.	15	TRBD2	TRBV2	TRBJ2-3	CASSVSRGGTNTQYF	TGTGCCAGCAGTGTCTCGCGGGGGGGCACCAATACGCAGTATTTT
.	13	.	TRBV5-1	TRBJ2-7	CASSLGQIYEQYF	TGCGCCAGCAGCTTGGGGCAGATCTACGAGCAGTACTTC
.	16	.	TRBV7-8	TRBJ2-7	CASSSRPGQLTYEQYF	TGTGCCAGCAGCTCGCGTCCGGGACAACTAACCTACGAGCAGTACTTC
.	13	TRBD1	TRBV5-1	TRBJ2-7	CASRDSDFYEQYF	TGCGCCAGCCGGGACAGCGACTTCTACGAGCAGTACTTC
once	15	TRBD2	TRBV7-2	TRBJ2-3	CASSSRGGVADTQYF	TGTGCCAGCAGCTCTCGCGGGGGGGTCGCAGATACGCAGTATTTT
once	13	.	TRBV27	TRBJ2-1	CASNLAGGNEQFF	TGTGCCAGCAACCTGGCAGGTGGGAATGAGCAGTTCTTC
once	16	.	TRBV5-1	TRBJ1-4	CASSLVGAATNEKLFF	TGCGCCAGCAGCTTGGTAGGGGCCGCAACTAATGAAAAACTGTTTTTT
.	16	TRBD1	TRBV6-5	TRBJ2-7	CASSLRQGALSYEQYF	TGTGCCAGCAGTTTAAGACAGGGGGCCCTCTCCTACGAGCAGTACTTC
.	14	TRBD1	TRBV6-5	TRBJ1-2	CASSYRDRGRGYTF	TGTGCCAGCAGTTACCGGGACAGGGGTAGGGGCTACACCTTC
.	15	TRBD1	TRBV4-2	TRBJ2-7	CASSQTGDPMDEQYF	TGTGCCAGCAGCCAAACAGGGGACCCGATGGACGAGCAGTACTTC
.	15	.	TRBV5-1	TRBJ1-6	CASSLEGRLNSPLHF	TGCGCCAGCAGCTTGGAAGGGAGGCTCAATTCACCCCTCCACTTT
.	14	TRBD2	TRBV2	TRBJ2-7	CASRPTSGGYEQYF	TGTGCCAGCAGGCCGACTAGCGGGGGCTACGAGCAGTACTTC
.	14	.	TRBV28	TRBJ1-1	CASSFPAVDTEAFF	TGTGCCAGCAGTTTTCCCGCGGTGGACACTGAAGCTTTCTTT
.	16	.	TRBV7-2	TRBJ2-2	CASSARRQAITGELFF	TGTGCCAGCAGCGCTAGACGACAGGCGATCACCGGGGAGCTGTTTTTT
.	16	.	TRBV23-1	TRBJ2-7	CASSQSERQSSYEQYF	TGCGCCAGCAGTCAATCGGAGCGGCAGAGCTCCTACGAGCAGTACTTC
once	16	TRBD2	TRBV7-2	TRBJ2-3	CASSSGTSGGVDTQYF	TGTGCCAGCAGCTCGGGGACTAGCGGGGGAGTGGATACGCAGTATTTT
.	14	.	TRBV4-1	TRBJ2-5	CASSQVYGEETQYF	TGCGCCAGCAGCCAAGTGTACGGAGAAGAGACCCAGTACTTC
.	17	TRBD2	TRBV24-1	TRBJ2-3	CATSDLATSGDTDTQYF	TGTGCCACCAGTGACCTGGCGACGAGCGGGGACACAGATACGCAGTATTTT
.	15	.	TRBV6-5	TRBJ1-1	CASSYAAGVVTEAFF	TGTGCCAGCAGTTACGCGGCAGGGGTGGTCACTGAAGCTTTCTTT
.	15	.	TRBV10-3	TRBJ2-6	CAIRGQLNGANVLTF	TGTGCCATACGTGGACAGCTGAATGGGGCCAACGTCCTGACTTTC
.	17	TRBD1	TRBV9	TRBJ1-4	CASSVDLTGGGREKLFF	TGTGCCAGCAGCGTAGACCTTACAGGGGGCGGTCGTGAAAAACTGTTTTTT
.	14	.	TRBV21-1	TRBJ1-1	CASSSFRENTEAFF	TGTGCCAGCAGCTCCTTCCGGGAGAACACTGAAGCTTTCTTT
.	13	.	TRBV7-3	TRBJ1-1	CASSRTTDTEAFF	TGTGCCAGCAGCCGAACGACAGACACTGAAGCTTTCTTT
.	14	TRBD1	TRBV6-5	TRBJ1-1	CASSSDRARTEAFF	TGTGCCAGCAGTTCTGACAGGGCTCGGACTGAAGCTTTCTTT
.	14	.	TRBV11-2	TRBJ1-1	CASSLDGQLPEAFF	TGTGCCAGCAGCTTAGATGGGCAGCTACCAGAAGCTTTCTTT
.	14	.	TRBV6-5	TRBJ2-1	CASSYSGQRNEQFF	TGTGCCAGCAGTTACTCGGGGCAACGAAATGAGCAGTTCTTC
.	12	.	TRBV3-1/TRBV3-2	TRBJ2-5	CASSQNTGQTYF	TGTGCCAGCAGCCAAAATACAGGTCAAACGTACTTC
once	11	TRBD1	TRBV6-6	TRBJ1-2	CASTGQGTYTF	TGTGCCAGCACGGGACAGGGGACCTACACCTTC